The 5 T cell receptor beta chains listed next were all sequenced from one sample in a study of T-cell memory formation after mild COVID-19. TCRdb re-called the 5' RACE reads through MiXCR, storing one row per CDR3 protein. The table records 250,000 or so distinct CDR3 sequences, 8% to 9.5% of them present only once. Sequenced: PBMCs or a T cell subset sorted from them (not recorded which). The receptor source for this set is a man aged 18 to 30 who had mild COVID-19 (a few samples of this study predate the infection). Cell type and time point are not known.

This clonotype was recorded many times. The CDR3 sequence: CASRGTAETQYF. In DNA, the CDR3 is TGCGCCAGCAGGGGGACAGCGGAGACCCAGTACTTC. This chain links TRBV4-1 with TRBJ2-5; TRBD1 matches 7 bases. This CDR3 has 12 residues. V was pared by 6 bases and J by 5 bases, with 3 bases of the junction left unmatched. Germline V CDR1 and CDR2: MGHRA, YSYEKL.

The rearrangement joins TRBV9 to TRBJ2-3; tentative D call: TRBD1 (6 bases). In germline, CDR1 is SGDLS, CDR2 YYNGEE. Trimming took off 3 bases at V and 0 bases at J, with 11 bases between the two ends. The length of the CDR3 is 15 residues. CDR3: CASSARTASTDTQYF. The CDR3, as DNA: TGTGCCAGCAGCGCGAGGACAGCTAGCACAGATACGCAGTATTTT. The whole variable domain, filled in from reference TRBV9 and TRBJ2-3, reads DSGVTQTPKHLITATGQRVTLRCSPRSGDLSVYWYQQSLDQGLQFLIQYYNGEERAKGNILERFSAQQFPDLHSELNLSSLELGDSALYFCASSARTASTDTQYFGPGTRLTVL.

The chain is built from TRBV4-1 and TRBJ1-6, with unresolved D. CDR1 and CDR2 from the germline V gene are MGHRA and YSYEKL. Trimming cost V 0 bases and J 8 bases, with 8 bases left between them. This CDR3 spans 14 amino acids. CDR3 amino acids: CASSQETRDSPLHF. The DNA for the CDR3 is TGCGCCAGCAGCCAAGAAACGCGCGATTCACCCCTCCACTTT.

This clonotype was detected a few times. V and J are TRBV3-1 and TRBJ2-3, with D perhaps given as TRBD1 or TRBD2 (6 bases each). The germline V and J ends were trimmed by 1 base and 0 bases, with 17 bases remaining between them. The CDR3 consists of 18 residues. From germline, CDR1 is LGHDT and CDR2 YNNKEL (reference sequence). CDR3 DNA: TGTGCCAGCAGCCAAGTCCTCCGGGGGCAGACAAGCACAGATACGCAGTATTTT. It codes for CASSQVLRGQTSTDTQYF.

This clonotype occurred a few times. CDR3 bases: TGTGCCAGCAGTTTTCAGACGACAGGGGGCGACGCAGATACGCAGTATTTT. It is translated as CASSFQTTGGDADTQYF. The chain combines TRBV27 with TRBJ2-3; 10 bases are a match to TRBD1. Germline V gives CDR1 MNHEY, CDR2 SMNVEV (reference sequence). The V segment lost 3 bases and the J segment 4 bases; nucleotides outside the gene matches: 10. CDR3 length: 17 residues.